The present TCR beta chain was sequenced within a study of T cells in Graves' hyperthyroidism and ophthalmopathy. The TCR beta CDR3 regions underwent amplification using RNA transcripts as the source. Researchers ran a first-round RT-PCR on the TCR CDR3 using the HTBI primer set. TCRdb independently ran MiXCR on the multiplex PCR reads; one entry per CDR3 protein. The sample has a few hundred thousand distinct CDR3 sequences, 14% seen once. Findings and caveats of the study: Most thyroid clonotypes expanded above 0.001 were also detected in blood.

This clonotype occurred many times. Its matching antigen is unknown. Criteria for exclusion of patients were uncontrolled infection, other autoimmune disease, pregnancy or lactation. Thyroid ultrasound, orbital computed tomography, clinical symptoms, and serum thyroxine and TRAb underpinned diagnoses. Germline CDR1 PRHDT, CDR2 FYEKMQ (reference sequence). The CDR3 length is 17 residues. Trimming cost V 4 bases and J 6 bases, with 19 bases left between them. The V gene is TRBV13, the J gene TRBJ1-6; possibly TRBD1 for D (5 bases). The source is a woman aged 25 to 45 with Graves' ophthalmopathy. Sequencing was carried out using blood. CDR3 sequence reads: CASSSSGPQGPNSPLHF. CDR3 coding DNA: TGTGCCAGCAGCTCGTCAGGTCCGCAGGGACCTAATTCACCCCTCCACTTT.